This TCR beta chain stems from a study of T cell clonality in common variable immunodeficiency. This clone was found many times. The CDR3 end is not reached by the read, which stops 3 residues before it; the germline J gene fills it in. CVID and control samples used equivalent genomic DNA input. Only in-frame clones appear in the TCRdb table, and some are missing; sequencing was by immunoSEQ multiplex PCR. This sample carries some 45,000 clones and no singletons, and about 6% goes to the top ten. This CDR3 comprises 12 residues. Trimming removed 1 base from V and 4 bases from J, with 3 bases in between. Looked up from germline, CDR1 is SGHVS and CDR2 is FQNEAQ.

This chain uses TRBV7-8 with TRBJ2-3; the D is unclear. Specimen: peripheral blood mononuclear cells. The receptor was isolated from a person aged 18 to 75 in good health. The part of the CDR3 DNA that was read is TGTGCCAGCAGCTTAGTAGCAGATACG. Translating it yields CASSLVADT. The full CDR3 protein reads CASSLVADTQYF.